This is a list of T cell receptor beta chains from one sample in a study of shared clonotypes between healthy human individuals. The protocol was immunoSEQ multiplex PCR, while the TCRdb copy is restricted to in-frame clones and leaves out a portion. The data contain more than 2,000,000 clones, over 90% of them singletons. The sample was naive CD4+ T cells from PBMCs. These receptors all stem from a man in his late teens or twenties in good health. Some clones in this sample may be carry-over from other donors' samples. The CDR3 runs from the conserved cysteine through the conserved F or W. D genes are given only for firm matches. A clone size is listed for some rows: how often the clone was seen (once, few, many), or a class if it is expanded.

J gene,D gene,V gene,clone size,CDR3 protein,CDR3 DNA
TRBJ2-2,NA,TRBV30,NA,CAWSRGSGELFF,TGTGCCTGGAGTAGAGGGTCCGGGGAGCTGTTTTTT
TRBJ1-2,TRBD1,TRBV28,NA,CASSLSYRGNAGYTF,TGTGCCAGCAGTTTATCGTACAGGGGTAATGCTGGCTACACCTTC
TRBJ2-3,NA,TRBV5-1,NA,CASSLVGLITDTQYF,TGCGCCAGCAGCTTGGTTGGACTGATCACAGATACGCAGTATTTT
TRBJ1-1,NA,TRBV4-1,NA,CASRDGRGSLMNTEAFF,TGCGCCAGCAGAGACGGGCGGGGATCTCTTATGAACACTGAAGCTTTCTTT
TRBJ1-4,NA,TRBV7-2,NA,CASSLNALSSNEKLFF,TGTGCCAGCAGCTTAAATGCACTTTCATCTAATGAAAAACTGTTTTTT
TRBJ2-7,TRBD2,TRBV19,NA,CASRSGTSVTYEQYF,TGTGCCAGTAGATCCGGGACTAGCGTCACCTACGAGCAGTACTTC
TRBJ2-1,NA,TRBV7-2,NA,CASSLFGQGPINEQFF,TGTGCCAGCAGCTTATTCGGGCAGGGGCCTATCAATGAGCAGTTCTTC
TRBJ1-3,NA,TRBV30,NA,CAWSFVGNTIYF,TGTGCCTGGAGTTTTGTAGGAAACACCATATATTTT
TRBJ2-1,NA,TRBV5-1,NA,CASTTSGTAYNEQFF,TGCGCCAGCACGACTTCCGGGACTGCATACAATGAGCAGTTCTTC
TRBJ2-3,NA,TRBV4-3,NA,CASSQDSGFTDTQYF,TGCGCCAGCAGCCAAGATTCGGGGTTTACAGATACGCAGTATTTT
TRBJ2-3,TRBD1,TRBV7-3,NA,CASSFPDRGQPDTQYF,TGTGCCAGCAGCTTCCCGGACAGGGGGCAGCCAGATACGCAGTATTTT
TRBJ1-1,NA,TRBV19,NA,CASSPQGGWNTEAFF,TGTGCCAGTAGTCCTCAAGGTGGATGGAACACTGAAGCTTTCTTT
TRBJ1-1,TRBD1,TRBV9,NA,CASSVTGGTEAFF,TGTGCCAGCAGCGTAACAGGGGGCACTGAAGCTTTCTTT
TRBJ1-2,NA,TRBV7-9,NA,CASSLLEAASEF,TGTGCCAGCAGCTTACTCGAAGCGGCGTCCGAATTC
TRBJ2-5,NA,TRBV4-1,NA,CASSQRYLGEQETQYF,TGCGCCAGCAGCCAGAGGTACTTGGGGGAACAAGAGACCCAGTACTTC
TRBJ1-5,NA,TRBV7-6,NA,CASSLGLSNQPQHF,TGTGCCAGCAGCTTAGGGCTGAGCAATCAGCCCCAGCATTTT
TRBJ2-7,TRBD2,TRBV5-5,NA,CASSFGLAGVPEQYF,TGTGCCAGCAGCTTTGGACTAGCGGGAGTTCCCGAGCAGTACTTC
TRBJ2-7,TRBD2,TRBV13,NA,CASSRAGTSGSFYEQYF,TGTGCCAGCAGCCGAGCCGGGACTAGCGGGAGTTTCTACGAGCAGTACTTC
TRBJ1-3,NA,TRBV5-1,NA,CASSNDSRFSGNTIYF,TGCGCCAGCAGCAATGACAGCCGTTTCTCTGGAAACACCATATATTTT
TRBJ1-5,NA,TRBV4-1,once,CASSLEAGGRAQSQPQHF,TGCGCCAGCAGCCTAGAAGCTGGGGGGCGAGCACAATCGCAGCCCCAGCATTTT
TRBJ2-7,NA,TRBV19,NA,CASGRYWEDEQYF,TGTGCCAGCGGAAGGTATTGGGAGGACGAGCAGTACTTC
TRBJ1-2,NA,TRBV2,NA,CASRWQIYGYTF,TGTGCCAGCAGATGGCAGATCTATGGCTACACCTTC
TRBJ2-3,NA,TRBV28,NA,CASSSTRAESTDTQYF,TGTGCCAGCAGTTCCACCCGAGCAGAGAGCACAGATACGCAGTATTTT
TRBJ2-1,NA,TRBV5-1,NA,CASSSAGVGGYNEQFF,TGCGCCAGCAGCTCGGCGGGTGTGGGAGGTTACAATGAGCAGTTCTTC
TRBJ2-5,NA,TRBV20-1,once,CSAIFGETQYF,TGCAGTGCTATCTTTGGGGAGACCCAGTACTTC
TRBJ2-5,NA,TRBV7-6,NA,CASSTLPLWETQYF,TGTGCCAGCAGCACCCTTCCCCTGTGGGAGACCCAGTACTTC
TRBJ2-7,TRBD2,TRBV5-1,NA,CASSAAGGPYEQYF,TGCGCCAGCAGCGCAGCGGGAGGGCCCTACGAGCAGTACTTC
TRBJ2-7,TRBD2,TRBV30,NA,CAWSVLRERSGGFYEQYF,TGTGCCTGGAGTGTTCTGCGGGAGAGGAGCGGGGGCTTCTACGAGCAGTACTTC
TRBJ2-5,TRBD1,TRBV7-9,NA,CASSLRDRGPYQETQYF,TGTGCCAGCAGCTTACGGGACAGGGGGCCTTACCAAGAGACCCAGTACTTC
TRBJ2-1,NA,TRBV29-1,NA,CSVDWYNEQFF,TGCAGCGTTGATTGGTACAATGAGCAGTTCTTC
TRBJ2-5,TRBD2,TRBV7-3,NA,CASSLIAGDQETQYF,TGTGCCAGCAGCTTAATCGCGGGAGACCAAGAGACCCAGTACTTC
TRBJ1-4,NA,TRBV7-9,NA,CASSYLTEGELFF,TGTGCCAGCAGCTACCTGACGGAAGGGGAACTGTTTTTT
TRBJ1-4,NA,TRBV9,NA,CASSVSLGREKLFF,TGTGCCAGCAGCGTCTCTTTGGGCCGCGAAAAACTGTTTTTT